This T cell receptor beta chain was recovered during a study of cytomegalovirus exposure and HLA in healthy donors. Study-level results: Sequencing depth roughly uniform across donors was assumed in presence/absence analyses.

The PCR made use of 60 Vbeta and 13 Jbeta primers. Clones were sequenced by immunoSEQ multiplex PCR, and TCRdb holds only the in-frame ones, with some missing. The sample lists 55,000 to 85,000 clones, approximately 90% occurring once. In the case of this clone: Its antigen remains unknown. Here the CDR3 omits its conserved ending phenylalanine or tryptophan, so a read error is the likely source.

The sample taken for sequencing was PBMCs. The TCR was taken from a woman younger than 45 in good health and CMV-seronegative.

CDR3 DNA sequence: TGTGCCAGCAGAATTTACAGGGGCGGGCACACTGAAGCTTTCCTT. Encoded protein: CASRIYRGGHTEAFL. This chain uses TRBV27 with TRBJ1-1; 7 nucleotides agree with TRBD1. Germline V gene lookup returns CDR1 MNHEY and CDR2 SMNVEV (reference sequence). This CDR3 spans 15 amino acids. J lost 3 bases, V lost 6 bases, and 10 bases had no gene match.